This T cell receptor beta chain was sequenced during a study of T cell responses to AZD1222 COVID-19 vaccine (dated by TCRdb to about 2021). The study in broad terms: Because spike-specific TCR depth and breadth did not differ between the two schedules, AZD1222 recipients who got a second dose at roughly 4 weeks were pooled with those who got a second dose at roughly 12 weeks. A total of more than 230 trial participants underwent TCR sequencing, of whom some 210 received two doses of AZD1222 and some 25 received two doses of the MenACWY control vaccine. Trial participants were enrolled into age subgroups of 18-55, 56-69 and 70-plus years, which contained about 150, 27 and 61 TCR-sequenced participants, respectively.

The CDR3 regions of human TCRbeta chains were subjected to immunosequencing. The paper's data handling went like this. TCRs in the repertoires were compared against a reference library of SARS-CoV-2-specific TCRs that had been generated with the MIRA antigen-specificity platform. Breadth was defined as the fraction of unique TCRs that were SARS-CoV-2-associated, and depth was defined as the fraction of total T cells that were SARS-CoV-2-associated. Each spike-specific TCR was assigned to its reactive spike region and to a CD4 or CD8 class using the MIRA data. Log10-transformed breadth and depth values were compared by one-way ANOVA with Sidak's multiple comparisons tests. TCRdb mirrors the immuneACCESS table, restricted to in-frame sequences. Some clones are absent from its copies; in checked studies, under half trace to an unresolved V gene, and the reason for the others is unknown. V and J calls and clone size are as listed in that table; D and trimming were resolved from the DNA. Present in this sample are tens of thousands of clones, roughly 88% of which were seen just once. Of the sample, about 15% is held by the ten largest clones.

By share, this clone ranks as medium-sized (0.01 to 0.1%). Its target antigen remains unknown. No qualities accompany the bases; no much larger clone lies one base away. The CDR3, cysteine through phenylalanine, is 15 amino acids long. CDR3 DNA is the only sequence kept; it has 45 bases, read in frame from the first base. V is cut back by 3 bases and J by 3 bases, with 4 bases in the junction unmatched. CDR1 and CDR2 (LNHDA, SQIVND) derive from the germline V gene (reference sequence). The time point label on this specimen signifies: baseline before first vaccination. Vaccinee samples were obtained from the UK trials COV001 and COV002, which included a single-blind randomized controlled phase 2/3 trial of AZD1222 (ChAdOx1 nCoV-19) in healthy adults. Trial participant PBMC samples were collected at day 0 and day 28 after the second dose for TCRbeta chain sequencing. Study-wide conclusions, independent of this receptor: After two AZD1222 doses, spike-specific TCR breadth and depth were significantly higher than at day 0 and than in MenACWY recipients. Epitopes outside the regions mutated in the B.1.351 and B.1.1.7 variants were reportedly recognized by nearly half of the unique spike-specific TCRs. Conclusions about previously exposed vaccinees were limited because only six or seven AZD1222 recipients were SARS-CoV-2 seropositive at baseline. Because no day 14 peak-response samples were available, the repertoires could be characterized only after the peak T cell response. Most participants were white British and females outnumbered males, and the authors suggested that clonal diversity may have been underestimated. Vaccine-associated CD4 TCRs spanned the whole spike protein, with dominant responses in regions 160-218 and 743-854. In the small 56-69-year group, the increase in depth fell short of significance, most likely because of low power.

The origin of this receptor is an adult in good health. This receptor chain uses TRBV19 and TRBJ1-1; TRBD1 aligns with 10 central bases. Sample: peripheral blood, taken on day 0 of AZD1222 vaccination. For the CDR3, the sequence is CASSIWTGGDTEAFF. The DNA is TGTGCCAGTAGTATTTGGACAGGGGGGGACACTGAAGCTTTCTTT.